This T cell receptor beta chain was identified in a study of T cell repertoires in cytomegalovirus infection. As for the study in general: Indications came from public TCR beta signatures; they pointed to CMV infection and to a matching HLA type. Whole-study results and caveats: Summed frequency of shared TCR beta families picked out CMV carriers who also had the relevant HLA. HLA-C-restricted TCR beta clonotypes specific for CMV led the ex vivo response.

The table lists this clonotype with a few counts. Its specificity is unknown. The CDR3 totals 13 residues. The germline gives CDR1 LNHNV, CDR2 YYDKDF (reference sequence). Unmatched junction bases numbered 5, after V lost 5 bases and J lost 7 bases. TCRdb itself ran the reads through MiXCR, one entry per CDR3 protein. The sample lists some 800,000 distinct CDR3 sequences, approximately 29% occurring once. Sequenced here: cultured CD8+ T cells from PBMCs, sampled from culture after CMV antigen stimulation. V is TRBV15 and J is TRBJ2-1; TRBD2 aligns across 7 bases. This TCR was recovered from a human donor in good health (CMV status not recorded). Some clones in this sample may be carry-over from other donors' samples. CDR3 DNA sequence: TGTGCCACCAGCTGGGACTACGCGAATGAGCAGTTCTTC. This sequence encodes CATSWDYANEQFF.